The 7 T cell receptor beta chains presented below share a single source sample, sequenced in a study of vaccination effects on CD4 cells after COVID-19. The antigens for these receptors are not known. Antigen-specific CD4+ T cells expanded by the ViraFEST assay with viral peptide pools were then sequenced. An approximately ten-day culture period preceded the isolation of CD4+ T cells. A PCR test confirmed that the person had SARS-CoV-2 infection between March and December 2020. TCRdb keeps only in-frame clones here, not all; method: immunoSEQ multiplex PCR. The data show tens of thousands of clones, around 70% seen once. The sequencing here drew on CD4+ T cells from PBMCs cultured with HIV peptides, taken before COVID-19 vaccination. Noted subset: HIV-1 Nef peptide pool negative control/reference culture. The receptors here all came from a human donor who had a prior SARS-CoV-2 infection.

DNA of the CDR3: TGTGCCATCAGTGAGTTTTTAGCGGGAGCGGTAGCCAAAAACATTCAGTACTTC. Translating gives CAISEFLAGAVAKNIQYF. This chain joins TRBV10-3 and TRBJ2-4; 9 bases align to TRBD2. The CDR3 totals 18 residues. V was clipped by 1 base and J by 0 bases; unmatched bases: 7. Germline assignment: CDR1 ENHRY and CDR2 SYGVKD.

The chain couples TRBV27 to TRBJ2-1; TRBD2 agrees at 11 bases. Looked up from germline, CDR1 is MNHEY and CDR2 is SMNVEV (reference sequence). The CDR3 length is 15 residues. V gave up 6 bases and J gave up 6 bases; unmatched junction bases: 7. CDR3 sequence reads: CASSRPSGRPNEQFF. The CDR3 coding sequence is TGTGCCAGCAGCCGACCTAGCGGGAGGCCCAATGAGCAGTTCTTC.

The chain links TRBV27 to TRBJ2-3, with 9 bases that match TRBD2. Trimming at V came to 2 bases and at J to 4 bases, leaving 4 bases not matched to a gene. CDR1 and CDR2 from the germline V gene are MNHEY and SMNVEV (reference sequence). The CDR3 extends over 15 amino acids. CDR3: CASSLGRGGSDTQYF. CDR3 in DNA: TGTGCCAGCAGTTTAGGGCGGGGGGGTTCAGATACGCAGTATTTT.

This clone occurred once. CDR3 amino acids: CASSLGPESYEQYF. Written as DNA, the CDR3 is TGTGCCAGCAGCTTAGGGCCCGAATCCTACGAGCAGTACTTC. This chain uses TRBV7-8 with TRBJ2-7; D unresolved. Germline V gene lookup returns CDR1 SGHVS and CDR2 FQNEAQ. This CDR3 comprises 14 residues. V was clipped by 1 base and J by 1 base, with 8 bases between them.

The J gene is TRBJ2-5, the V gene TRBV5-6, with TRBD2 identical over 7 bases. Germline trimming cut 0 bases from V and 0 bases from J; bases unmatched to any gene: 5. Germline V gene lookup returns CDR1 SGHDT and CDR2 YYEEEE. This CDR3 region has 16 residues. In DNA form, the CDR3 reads TGTGCCAGCAGCTTGGGTCCAGCGGGGTACCAAGAGACCCAGTACTTC. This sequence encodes CASSLGPAGYQETQYF.

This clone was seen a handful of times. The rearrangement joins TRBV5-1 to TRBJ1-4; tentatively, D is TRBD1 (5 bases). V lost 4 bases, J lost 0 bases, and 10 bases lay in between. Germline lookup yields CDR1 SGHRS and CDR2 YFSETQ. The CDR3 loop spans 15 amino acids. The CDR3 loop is CASSPGGSTNEKLFF. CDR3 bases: TGCGCCAGCAGCCCCGGGGGGTCAACTAATGAAAAACTGTTTTTT. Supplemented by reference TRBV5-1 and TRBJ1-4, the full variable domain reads KAGVTQTPRYLIKTRGQQVTLSCSPISGHRSVSWYQQTPGQGLQFLFEYFSETQRNKGNFPGRFSGRQFSNSRSEMNVSTLELGDSALYLCASSPGGSTNEKLFFGSGTQLSVL.

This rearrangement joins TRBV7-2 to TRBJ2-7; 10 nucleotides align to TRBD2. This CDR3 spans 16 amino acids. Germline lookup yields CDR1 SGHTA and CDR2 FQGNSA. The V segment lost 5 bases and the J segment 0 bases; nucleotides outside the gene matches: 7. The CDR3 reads CASSPLAGVYSYEQYF. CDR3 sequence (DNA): TGTGCCAGCAGCCCGCTAGCGGGAGTCTACTCCTACGAGCAGTACTTC. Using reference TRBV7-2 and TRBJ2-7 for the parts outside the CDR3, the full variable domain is GAGVSQSPSNKVTEKGKDVELRCDPISGHTALYWYRQSLGQGLEFLIYFQGNSAPDKSGLPSDRFSAERTGGSVSTLTIQRTQQEDSAVYLCASSPLAGVYSYEQYFGPGTRLTVT.